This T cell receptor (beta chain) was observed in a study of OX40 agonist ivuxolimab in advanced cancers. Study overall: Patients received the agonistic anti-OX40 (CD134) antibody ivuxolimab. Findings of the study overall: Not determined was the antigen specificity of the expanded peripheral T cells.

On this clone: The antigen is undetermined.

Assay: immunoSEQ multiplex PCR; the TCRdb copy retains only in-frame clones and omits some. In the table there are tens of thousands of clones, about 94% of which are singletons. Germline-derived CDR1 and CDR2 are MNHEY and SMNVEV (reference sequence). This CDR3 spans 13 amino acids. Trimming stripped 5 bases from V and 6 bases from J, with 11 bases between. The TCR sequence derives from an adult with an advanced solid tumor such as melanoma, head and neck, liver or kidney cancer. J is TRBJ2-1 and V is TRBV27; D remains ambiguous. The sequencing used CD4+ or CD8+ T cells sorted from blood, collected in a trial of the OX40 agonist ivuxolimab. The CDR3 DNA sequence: TGTGCCAGCAGTCCGATTCACAGCAATGAGCAGTTCTTC. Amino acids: CASSPIHSNEQFF.